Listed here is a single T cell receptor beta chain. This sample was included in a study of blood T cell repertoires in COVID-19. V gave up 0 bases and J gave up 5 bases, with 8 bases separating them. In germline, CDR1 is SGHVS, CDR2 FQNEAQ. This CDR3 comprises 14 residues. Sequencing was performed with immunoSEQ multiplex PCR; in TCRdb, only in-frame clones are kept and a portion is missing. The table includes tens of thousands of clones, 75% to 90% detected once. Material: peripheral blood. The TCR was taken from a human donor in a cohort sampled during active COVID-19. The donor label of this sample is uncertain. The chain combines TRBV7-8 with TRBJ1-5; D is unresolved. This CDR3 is CASSLAVADQPQHF. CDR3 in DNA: TGTGCCAGCAGCTTAGCGGTGGCGGATCAGCCCCAGCATTTT.